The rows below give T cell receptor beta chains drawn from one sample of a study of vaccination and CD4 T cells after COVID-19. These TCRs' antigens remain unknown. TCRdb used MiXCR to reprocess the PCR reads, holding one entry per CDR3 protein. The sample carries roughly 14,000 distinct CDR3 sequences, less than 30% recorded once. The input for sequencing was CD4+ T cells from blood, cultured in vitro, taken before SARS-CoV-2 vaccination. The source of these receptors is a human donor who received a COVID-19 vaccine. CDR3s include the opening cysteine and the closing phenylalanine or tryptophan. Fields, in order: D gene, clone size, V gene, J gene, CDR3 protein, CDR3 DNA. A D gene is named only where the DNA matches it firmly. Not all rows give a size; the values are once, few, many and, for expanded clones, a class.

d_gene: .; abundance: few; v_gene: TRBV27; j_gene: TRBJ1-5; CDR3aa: CASRRVTGRNQPQHF; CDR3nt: TGTGCCAGCAGGAGAGTCACCGGCCGCAATCAGCCCCAGCATTTT
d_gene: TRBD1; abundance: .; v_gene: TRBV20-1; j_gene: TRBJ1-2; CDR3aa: CSAEQGAANYGYTF; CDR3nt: TGCAGTGCAGAACAGGGGGCGGCTAACTATGGCTACACCTTC
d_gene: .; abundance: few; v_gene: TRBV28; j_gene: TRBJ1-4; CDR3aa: CASSLITEGMVKLFF; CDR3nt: TGTGCCAGCAGTTTAATTACAGAGGGGATGGTAAAACTGTTTTTT
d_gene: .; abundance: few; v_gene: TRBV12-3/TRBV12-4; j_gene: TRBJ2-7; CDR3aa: CASSLGGTSYEQYF; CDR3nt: TGTGCCAGCAGTTTAGGGGGGACCTCCTACGAGCAGTACTTC
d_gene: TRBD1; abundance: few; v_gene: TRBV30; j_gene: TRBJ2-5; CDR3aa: CAWSPARGLSETQYF; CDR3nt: TGTGCCTGGAGTCCCGCCAGGGGGCTAAGTGAGACCCAGTACTTC
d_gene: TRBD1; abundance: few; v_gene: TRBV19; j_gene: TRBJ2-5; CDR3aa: CASSGPDRVGLRAQYF; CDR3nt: TGTGCCAGCTCGGGTCCCGACAGGGTCGGGTTGAGGGCCCAGTACTTC
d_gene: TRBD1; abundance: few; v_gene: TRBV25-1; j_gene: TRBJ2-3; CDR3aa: CASSGRTGADTQYF; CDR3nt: TGTGCCAGCAGTGGCCGGACAGGGGCAGATACGCAGTATTTT
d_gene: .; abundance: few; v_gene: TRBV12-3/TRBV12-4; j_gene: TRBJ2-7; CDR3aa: CASSFSGWPYEQYF; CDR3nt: TGTGCCAGCAGTTTTTCAGGGTGGCCCTACGAGCAGTACTTC
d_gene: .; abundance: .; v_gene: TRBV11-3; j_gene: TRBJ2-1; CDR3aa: CASSLESITYNEQFF; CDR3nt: TGTGCCAGCAGCTTGGAGTCGATAACCTACAATGAGCAGTTCTTC
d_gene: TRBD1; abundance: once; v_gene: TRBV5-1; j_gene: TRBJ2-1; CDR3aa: CASSQGDRGSYNEQFF; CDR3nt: TGCGCCAGCAGCCAGGGGGACAGGGGTTCCTACAATGAGCAGTTCTTC
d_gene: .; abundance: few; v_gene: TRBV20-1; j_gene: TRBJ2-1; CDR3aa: CSARVGGDGEQFF; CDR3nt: TGCAGTGCTAGAGTAGGAGGGGATGGGGAGCAGTTCTTC
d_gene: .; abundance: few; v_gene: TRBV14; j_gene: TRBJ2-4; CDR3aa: CASSLGAGRIQYF; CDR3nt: TGTGCCAGCAGCCTGGGGGCAGGGCGCATTCAGTACTTC
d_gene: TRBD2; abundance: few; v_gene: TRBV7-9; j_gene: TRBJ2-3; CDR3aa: CASSLDRAGAFTDTQYF; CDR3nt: TGTGCCAGCAGCTTAGATAGAGCGGGGGCTTTCACAGATACGCAGTATTTT
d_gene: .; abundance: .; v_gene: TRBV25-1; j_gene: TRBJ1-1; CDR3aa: CASRTYLNTEAFF; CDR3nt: TGTGCCAGCAGGACGTATTTGAACACTGAAGCTTTCTTT
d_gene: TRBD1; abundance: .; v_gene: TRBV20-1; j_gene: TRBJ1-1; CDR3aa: CSASPTGGGTEAFF; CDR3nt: TGCAGTGCTTCACCGACAGGGGGGGGCACTGAAGCTTTCTTT
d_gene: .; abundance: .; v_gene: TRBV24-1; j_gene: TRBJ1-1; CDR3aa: CATSDFVWGEAFF; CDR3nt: TGTGCCACCAGTGATTTTGTTTGGGGTGAAGCTTTCTTT
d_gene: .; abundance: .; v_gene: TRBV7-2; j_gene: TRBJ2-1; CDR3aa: CASSLGGGAYNEQFF; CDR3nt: TGTGCCAGCAGCCTAGGGGGGGGGGCGTACAATGAGCAGTTCTTC
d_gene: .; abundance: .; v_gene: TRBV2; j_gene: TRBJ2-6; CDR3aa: CASKKGSGANVLTF; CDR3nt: TGTGCCAGCAAAAAGGGCTCTGGGGCCAACGTCCTGACTTTC
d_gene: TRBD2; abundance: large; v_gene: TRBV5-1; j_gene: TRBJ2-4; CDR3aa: CASSLGPDRTSSAKNIQYF; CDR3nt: TGCGCCAGCAGCTTGGGACCCGATAGGACTAGCTCTGCCAAAAACATTCAGTACTTC
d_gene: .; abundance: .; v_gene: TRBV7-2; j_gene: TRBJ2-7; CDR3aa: CASSPGTSYEQYF; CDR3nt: TGTGCCAGCAGCCCCGGGACAAGCTACGAGCAGTACTTC
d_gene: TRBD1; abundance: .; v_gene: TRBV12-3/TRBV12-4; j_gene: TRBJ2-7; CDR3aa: CASSSGQGNYEQYF; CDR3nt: TGTGCCAGCAGTTCGGGACAGGGGAACTACGAGCAGTACTTC
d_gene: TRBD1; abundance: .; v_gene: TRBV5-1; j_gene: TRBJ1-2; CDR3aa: CASSLGTGGHGYTF; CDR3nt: TGCGCCAGCAGCTTGGGGACAGGGGGCCATGGCTACACCTTC
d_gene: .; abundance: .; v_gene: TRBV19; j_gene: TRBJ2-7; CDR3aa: CASSMGREYEQYF; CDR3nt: TGTGCCAGTAGTATGGGACGGGAGTACGAGCAGTACTTC
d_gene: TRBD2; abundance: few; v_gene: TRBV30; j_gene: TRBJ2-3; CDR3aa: CAWREGRGTSGLATDTQYF; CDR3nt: TGTGCCTGGAGGGAAGGCCGCGGGACTAGCGGGTTGGCAACAGATACGCAGTATTTT
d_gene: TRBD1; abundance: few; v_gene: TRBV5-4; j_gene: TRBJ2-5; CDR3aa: CASSSGTGATETQYF; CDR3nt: TGTGCCAGCAGTTCCGGGACAGGGGCAACAGAGACCCAGTACTTC
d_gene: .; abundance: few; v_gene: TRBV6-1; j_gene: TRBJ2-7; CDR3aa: CASSEGGWRAYEQYF; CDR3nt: TGTGCCAGCAGTGAGGGCGGGTGGAGAGCTTACGAGCAGTACTTC
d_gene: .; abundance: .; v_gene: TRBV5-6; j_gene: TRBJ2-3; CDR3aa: CASSLDSRTITDTQYF; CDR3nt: TGTGCCAGCAGCTTGGACAGTCGGACGATCACAGATACGCAGTATTTT